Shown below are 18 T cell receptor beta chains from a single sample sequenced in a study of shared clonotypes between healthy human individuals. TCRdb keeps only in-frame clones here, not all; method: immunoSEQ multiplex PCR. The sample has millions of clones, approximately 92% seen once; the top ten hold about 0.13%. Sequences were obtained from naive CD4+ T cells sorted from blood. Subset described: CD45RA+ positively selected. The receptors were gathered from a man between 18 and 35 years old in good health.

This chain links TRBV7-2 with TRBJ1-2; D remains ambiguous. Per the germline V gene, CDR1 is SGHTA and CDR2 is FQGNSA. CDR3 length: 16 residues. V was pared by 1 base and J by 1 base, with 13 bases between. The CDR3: CASSLGMSLFNYGYTF. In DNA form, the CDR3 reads TGTGCCAGCAGCTTAGGAATGTCCCTTTTTAACTATGGCTACACCTTC.

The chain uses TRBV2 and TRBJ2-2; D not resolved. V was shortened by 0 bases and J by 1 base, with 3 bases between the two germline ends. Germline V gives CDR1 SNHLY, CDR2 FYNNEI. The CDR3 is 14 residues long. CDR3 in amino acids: CASSEARNTGELFF. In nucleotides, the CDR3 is TGTGCCAGCAGTGAAGCCAGGAACACCGGGGAGCTGTTTTTT.

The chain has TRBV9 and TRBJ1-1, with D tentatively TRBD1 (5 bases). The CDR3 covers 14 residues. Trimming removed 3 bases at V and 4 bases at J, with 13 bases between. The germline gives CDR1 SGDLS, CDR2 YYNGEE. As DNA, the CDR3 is TGTGCCAGCAGCGCCGACGGGGACTCCACTGAAGCTTTCTTT. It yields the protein CASSADGDSTEAFF.

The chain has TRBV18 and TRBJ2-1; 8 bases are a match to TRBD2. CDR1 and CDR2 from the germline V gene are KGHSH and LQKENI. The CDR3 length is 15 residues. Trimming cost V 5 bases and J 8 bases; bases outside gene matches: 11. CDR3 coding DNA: TGTGCCAGCTCAGGGGTGACTAGCGTAGCCGATGAGCAGTTCTTC. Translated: CASSGVTSVADEQFF. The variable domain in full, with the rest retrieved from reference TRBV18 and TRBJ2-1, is NAGVMQNPRHLVRRRGQEARLRCSPMKGHSHVYWYRQLPEEGLKFMVYLQKENIIDESGMPKERFSAEFPKEGPSILRIQQVVRGDSAAYFCASSGVTSVADEQFFGPGTRLTVL.

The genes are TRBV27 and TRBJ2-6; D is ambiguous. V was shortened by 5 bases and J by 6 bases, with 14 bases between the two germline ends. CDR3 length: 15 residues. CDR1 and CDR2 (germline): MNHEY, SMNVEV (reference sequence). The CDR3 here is CASSTTYSLANVLTF. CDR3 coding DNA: TGTGCCAGCAGTACCACCTATTCGTTGGCCAACGTCCTGACTTTC.

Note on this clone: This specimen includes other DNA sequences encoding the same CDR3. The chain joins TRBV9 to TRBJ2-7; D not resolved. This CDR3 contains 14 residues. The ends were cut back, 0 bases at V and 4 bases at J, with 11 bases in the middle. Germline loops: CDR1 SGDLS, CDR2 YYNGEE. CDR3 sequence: CASSVDLGSYEQYF. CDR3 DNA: TGTGCCAGCAGCGTAGATCTGGGATCGTACGAGCAGTACTTC.

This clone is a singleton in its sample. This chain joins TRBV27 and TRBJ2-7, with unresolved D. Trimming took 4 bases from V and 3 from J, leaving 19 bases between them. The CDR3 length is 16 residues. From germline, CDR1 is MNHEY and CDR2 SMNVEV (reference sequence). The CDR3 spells CASSSYRSSFNYEQYF. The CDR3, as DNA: TGTGCCAGCAGTTCCTATCGGTCGTCCTTTAACTACGAGCAGTACTTC.

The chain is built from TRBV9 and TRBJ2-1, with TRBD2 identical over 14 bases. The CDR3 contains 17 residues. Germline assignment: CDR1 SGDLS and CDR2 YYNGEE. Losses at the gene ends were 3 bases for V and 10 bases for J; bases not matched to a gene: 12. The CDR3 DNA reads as TGTGCCAGCAGCGGCGGACTAGCGGGGGGCCCCGAGGAGGAGCAGTTCTTC. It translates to CASSGGLAGGPEEEQFF.

CDR3 sequence (DNA): TGTGCCAGCAGGCCGCCGGGACAGGGGGCGGGAGAGCAGTACTTC. This gives the protein CASRPPGQGAGEQYF. This rearrangement joins TRBV7-9 to TRBJ2-7; 12 bases map to TRBD1. CDR3 length: 15 residues. V was clipped by 6 bases and J by 7 bases; unmatched bases: 10. Germline lookup yields CDR1 SEHNR and CDR2 FQNEAQ (reference sequence).

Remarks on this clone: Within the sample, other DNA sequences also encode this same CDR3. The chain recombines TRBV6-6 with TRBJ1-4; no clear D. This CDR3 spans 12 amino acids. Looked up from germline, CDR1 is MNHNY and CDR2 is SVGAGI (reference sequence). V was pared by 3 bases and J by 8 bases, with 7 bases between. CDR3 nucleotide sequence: TGTGCCAGCAGTTATACGGGGGAAAAACTGTTTTTT. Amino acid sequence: CASSYTGEKLFF.

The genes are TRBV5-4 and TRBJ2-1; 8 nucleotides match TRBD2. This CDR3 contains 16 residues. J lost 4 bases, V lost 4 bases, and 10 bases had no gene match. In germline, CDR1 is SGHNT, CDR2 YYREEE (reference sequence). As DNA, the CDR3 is TGTGCCAGCAGCATCCGGCGGGGGGCACGATACAATGAGCAGTTCTTC. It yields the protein CASSIRRGARYNEQFF.

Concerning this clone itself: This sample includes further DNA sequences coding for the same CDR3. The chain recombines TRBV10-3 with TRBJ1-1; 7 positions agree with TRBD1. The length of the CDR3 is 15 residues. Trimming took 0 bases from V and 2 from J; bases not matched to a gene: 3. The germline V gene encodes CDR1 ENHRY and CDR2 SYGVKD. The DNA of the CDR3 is TGTGCCATCAGTGAGTCGGACAGGCCAAACACTGAAGCTTTCTTT. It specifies CAISESDRPNTEAFF.

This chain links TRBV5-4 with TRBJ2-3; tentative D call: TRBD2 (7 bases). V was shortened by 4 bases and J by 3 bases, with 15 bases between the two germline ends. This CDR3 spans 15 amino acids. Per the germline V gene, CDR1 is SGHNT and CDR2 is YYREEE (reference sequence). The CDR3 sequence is CASSQTRGGTDTQYF. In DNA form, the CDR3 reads TGTGCCAGCAGCCAAACTAGGGGGGGAACAGATACGCAGTATTTT.

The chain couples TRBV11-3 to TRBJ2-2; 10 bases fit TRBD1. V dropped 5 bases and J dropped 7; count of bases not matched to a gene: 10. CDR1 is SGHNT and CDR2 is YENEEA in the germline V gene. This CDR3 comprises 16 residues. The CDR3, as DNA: TGTGCCAGCAGCCTCGACTCCGGGACAGGGGACGGGGAGCTGTTTTTT. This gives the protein CASSLDSGTGDGELFF.

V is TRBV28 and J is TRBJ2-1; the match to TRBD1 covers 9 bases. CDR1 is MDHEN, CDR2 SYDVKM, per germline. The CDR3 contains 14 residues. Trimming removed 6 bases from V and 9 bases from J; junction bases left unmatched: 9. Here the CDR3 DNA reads TGTGCCAGCAGGTTGCGGACAGGGGCTAGTGAGCAGTTCTTC. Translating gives CASRLRTGASEQFF.

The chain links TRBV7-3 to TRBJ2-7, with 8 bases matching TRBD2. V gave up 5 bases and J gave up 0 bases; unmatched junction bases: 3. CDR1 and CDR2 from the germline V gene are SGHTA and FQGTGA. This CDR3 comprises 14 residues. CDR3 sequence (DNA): TGTGCCAGCAGCCCCGGGGGGGGCTCCTACGAGCAGTACTTC. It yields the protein CASSPGGGSYEQYF.

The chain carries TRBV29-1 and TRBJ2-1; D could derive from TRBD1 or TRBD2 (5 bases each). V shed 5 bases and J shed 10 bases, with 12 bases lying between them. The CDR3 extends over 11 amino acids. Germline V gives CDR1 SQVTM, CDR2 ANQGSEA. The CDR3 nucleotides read TGCAGCGTTTCGGGACCTGGCGAGCAGTTCTTC. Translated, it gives CSVSGPGEQFF.

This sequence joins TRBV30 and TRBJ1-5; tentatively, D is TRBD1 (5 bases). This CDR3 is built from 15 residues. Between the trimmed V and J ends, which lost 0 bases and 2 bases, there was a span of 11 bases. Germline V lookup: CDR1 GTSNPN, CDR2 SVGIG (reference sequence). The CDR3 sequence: CAWSVKRGGNQPQHF. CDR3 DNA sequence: TGTGCCTGGAGTGTAAAAAGAGGGGGCAATCAGCCCCAGCATTTT.